This T cell receptor (beta chain) emerged from a study of T cell responses to AZD1222 COVID-19 vaccine. Clones were read by immunoSEQ multiplex PCR, and TCRdb kept only the in-frame ones, dropping some. The table has fewer than 200,000 clones, more than 75% seen once. Second-dose intervals of approximately 4 or approximately 12 weeks were pooled. The sequencing used peripheral blood, collected 28 days after the second AZD1222 dose. This clonotype originated in an adult who received the AZD1222 COVID-19 vaccine.

In DNA, the CDR3 is TGTGCCAGCAGTTATAGAAGGGCAGGGGGCCACGAGCAGTACTTC. This codes for CASSYRRAGGHEQYF. The genes are TRBV6-2 or TRBV6-3 and TRBJ2-7; TRBD1 aligns across 8 bases. Germline assignment: CDR1 MNHEY and CDR2 SVGEGT. This CDR3 comprises 15 residues. Trimming cost V 3 bases and J 5 bases; bases outside gene matches: 9.